These T cell receptor beta chains were read from a single sample in a study of T cells in Graves' hyperthyroidism and ophthalmopathy. TCRdb independently ran MiXCR on the multiplex PCR reads; one entry per CDR3 protein. The data hold about 700,000 distinct CDR3 sequences, with 12% to 15% observed a single time. Sequencing was performed on blood. These receptors all come from a woman in her late teens or twenties with Graves' hyperthyroidism. Both conserved end residues are part of each CDR3. Rows may omit the clone size; those that give it use once, few, many or a size class.

abundance: many; v_gene: TRBV13; CDR3aa: CASSLGGSADTQYF
abundance: NA; v_gene: TRBV5-1; CDR3aa: CASSWDRDIAGGYNEQFF
abundance: NA; v_gene: TRBV20-1; CDR3aa: CSGGFNTGELFF
abundance: once; v_gene: TRBV3-1; CDR3aa: CASSLSTGTNQPQHF
abundance: many; v_gene: TRBV27; CDR3aa: CASSPGLAGGQFF
abundance: many; v_gene: TRBV29-1; CDR3aa: CSVGSWDNSGNTIYF
abundance: few; v_gene: TRBV4-1; CDR3aa: CASSQGTVSSYEQYF
abundance: many; v_gene: TRBV7-9; CDR3aa: CASSLAGRKNTEAFF
abundance: many; v_gene: TRBV4-2; CDR3aa: CASSQAKPAPYEQYF
abundance: few; v_gene: TRBV29-1; CDR3aa: CSVEDRESSYNSPLHF
abundance: many; v_gene: TRBV15; CDR3aa: CATRRKREETQYF
abundance: NA; v_gene: TRBV12-3/TRBV12-4; CDR3aa: CASSLGHYNEQYF
abundance: many; v_gene: TRBV7-2; CDR3aa: CASSLPEESGTSSYEQYF
abundance: few; v_gene: TRBV24-1; CDR3aa: CATSDHRDSNTGELFF
abundance: few; v_gene: TRBV6-1; CDR3aa: CASSPGTSGASSYEQYF
abundance: many; v_gene: TRBV29-1; CDR3aa: CSVPQPMAAENTEAFF
abundance: NA; v_gene: TRBV10-3; CDR3aa: CAISQRGNGKPQHF
abundance: NA; v_gene: TRBV7-9; CDR3aa: CASSLSGTGNEQFF
abundance: NA; v_gene: TRBV5-1; CDR3aa: CASSLGVASYNEQFF
abundance: NA; v_gene: TRBV12-3/TRBV12-4; CDR3aa: CASSWGRGSETQYF
abundance: few; v_gene: TRBV20-1; CDR3aa: CSARNRGRTPKDPEQYF
abundance: many; v_gene: TRBV12-3/TRBV12-4; CDR3aa: CASSFRWSSYNEQFF
abundance: NA; v_gene: TRBV9; CDR3aa: CASSVDRELFF
abundance: NA; v_gene: TRBV24-1; CDR3aa: CATSDPTGSGANVLTF
abundance: many; v_gene: TRBV7-9; CDR3aa: CASSHPGLAGEGETQYF
abundance: few; v_gene: TRBV14; CDR3aa: CASSRGANVLTF
abundance: many; v_gene: TRBV11-2; CDR3aa: CASSFARGGETQYF
abundance: many; v_gene: TRBV7-9; CDR3aa: CASSVDSFTDTQYF
abundance: many; v_gene: TRBV5-1; CDR3aa: CASSLTTGRVSYNEQFF
abundance: many; v_gene: TRBV5-1; CDR3aa: CASSLPGGERGTYEQYF
abundance: many; v_gene: TRBV3-1; CDR3aa: CASSQGVRGNTIYF
abundance: NA; v_gene: TRBV10-3; CDR3aa: CAISESGGNLWNTEQFF
abundance: many; v_gene: TRBV11-3; CDR3aa: CASSFWDRFSGHTGTDTQYF
abundance: few; v_gene: TRBV12-3/TRBV12-4; CDR3aa: CASSLVDNNEQFF
abundance: many; v_gene: TRBV11-2; CDR3aa: CASSLMGSYNSPLHF
abundance: many; v_gene: TRBV27; CDR3aa: CASSFTRGYEQYF
abundance: NA; v_gene: TRBV11-2; CDR3aa: CASSLGSVTGTIYF